The 5 T cell receptor beta chains reported below all come from one sample, sequenced in a study of T cell repertoires in cytomegalovirus infection. What these receptors recognize is not known. TCRdb analysed the reads with MiXCR anew, one entry per CDR3 protein. Of about 160,000 distinct CDR3 sequences detected, less than 25% appear once; the ten largest clones hold roughly 27%. The material was CD8+ T cells from cultured PBMCs, obtained from culture after CMV antigen stimulation. These receptors all come from a human donor in good health (CMV status not recorded). Some clones in this sample may be carry-over from other donors' samples.

This chain connects TRBV5-1 to TRBJ2-7, with 7 bases fitting TRBD1. The trim removed 3 bases at V and 3 bases at J, leaving 6 bases unmatched. The CDR3 is made up of 14 amino acids. Germline V gene lookup returns CDR1 SGHRS and CDR2 YFSETQ. CDR3 amino acids: CASSSETGSYEQYF. The CDR3 DNA sequence: TGCGCCAGCAGCTCAGAGACAGGGAGCTACGAGCAGTACTTC.

This chain joins TRBV12-3 or TRBV12-4 and TRBJ1-1; D remains unclear. V gave up 5 bases and J gave up 4 bases, with 20 bases separating them. The CDR3 runs 16 residues. CDR3 loop: CASSPHLQRRGTEAFF. The CDR3 region has the DNA TGTGCCAGCAGTCCCCATTTGCAGCGGCGGGGCACTGAAGCTTTCTTT.

This clonotype appeared many times. The chain uses TRBV5-8 and TRBJ2-7; D ambiguous. From germline, CDR1 is SGHTS and CDR2 YDEGEE. The CDR3 covers 11 residues. The V end was cut by 4 bases, the J end by 4 bases, with 6 bases between. CDR3 nucleotide sequence: TGTGCCAGCAGCACTATTTACGAGCAGTACTTC. Translated, it gives CASSTIYEQYF.

For the CDR3, the DNA is TGCGCCAGCAGCCATAATACAGGGGGCGGTCAGCCCCAGCATTTT. Translated: CASSHNTGGGQPQHF. The chain has TRBV4-1 and TRBJ1-5; 9 nucleotides line up with TRBD1. Per the germline V gene, CDR1 is MGHRA and CDR2 is YSYEKL. The CDR3 contains 15 residues. Trimming cost V 3 bases and J 6 bases; bases outside gene matches: 6.

The chain has TRBV12-3 or TRBV12-4 and TRBJ1-2; no clear D. The CDR3 covers 13 residues. V was clipped by 3 bases and J by 6 bases, with 11 bases between them. CDR3 nucleotides: TGTGCCAGCAGTTTTTCCGAGGAAGATGGCTACACCTTC. It is translated as CASSFSEEDGYTF.